This entry lists 31 T cell receptor beta chains sequenced from one sample in a study of blood T cell repertoires in COVID-19. Sequencing was performed with immunoSEQ multiplex PCR; in TCRdb, only in-frame clones are kept and a portion is missing. The profile covers 30,000 to 40,000 clones, with 90% appearing a single time and less than 30% taken by the ten largest. Sequencing was performed on peripheral blood. These receptors were obtained from a man in his fifties or sixties with active or convalescent COVID-19.

The chain recombines TRBV6-5 with TRBJ2-3; maybe TRBD2 (7 bases). The length of the CDR3 is 14 residues. Germline V gives CDR1 MNHEY, CDR2 SVGAGI. V lost 8 bases and J 8 bases, leaving 20 bases between the germline ends. Written as DNA, the CDR3 is TGTGCCAGCCATCCTAGGGGGGGGGTAGGTACGCAGTATTTT. It yields the protein CASHPRGGVGTQYF.

The chain joins TRBV18 to TRBJ1-2; 8 nucleotides line up with TRBD1. The germline V gene has CDR1 KGHSH and CDR2 LQKENI. This CDR3 has 14 residues. The trim removed 5 bases at V and 6 bases at J, leaving 8 bases unmatched. CDR3 coding DNA: TGTGCCAGCTCATTAACAGGGGGAGAAAATGGCTACACCTTC. Encoded protein: CASSLTGGENGYTF.

V gene TRBV5-1 combines with J gene TRBJ2-7; a possible D gene is TRBD1 (5 bases). The CDR3 covers 15 residues. V was cut by 2 bases and J by 2 bases, with 14 bases left in between. CDR1 and CDR2 (germline): SGHRS, YFSETQ. The CDR3 reads CASSFSAGIAYEQYF. The CDR3 DNA reads TGCGCCAGCAGCTTCTCGGCAGGGATTGCCTACGAGCAGTACTTC. Full variable domain (remainder filled in from reference TRBV5-1 and TRBJ2-7): KAGVTQTPRYLIKTRGQQVTLSCSPISGHRSVSWYQQTPGQGLQFLFEYFSETQRNKGNFPGRFSGRQFSNSRSEMNVSTLELGDSALYLCASSFSAGIAYEQYFGPGTRLTVT.

This sequence joins TRBV2 and TRBJ2-5; possible D gene TRBD2, 6 bases. V lost 8 bases and J lost 2, with 15 bases in between. Germline assignment: CDR1 SNHLY and CDR2 FYNNEI. This CDR3 has 14 residues. CDR3 bases: TGTGCCAGCGGGCCGGGACTGGTTCAAGAGACCCAGTACTTC. Protein sequence: CASGPGLVQETQYF.

This clone was detected only once. The rearrangement links TRBV27 to TRBJ2-7; no clear D. CDR1 and CDR2 from the germline V gene are MNHEY and SMNVEV (reference sequence). V lost 3 bases, J lost 1 base, and 7 bases lay in between. The CDR3 loop spans 13 amino acids. The CDR3 here is CASSFRRSYEQYF. The DNA for the CDR3 is TGTGCCAGCAGTTTCCGCAGGTCCTACGAGCAGTACTTC.

The chain uses TRBV2 and TRBJ2-5, with TRBD2 identical over 7 bases. V lost 3 bases, J lost 5 bases, and 0 bases stayed unmatched. This CDR3 region has 12 residues. Germline V gives CDR1 SNHLY, CDR2 FYNNEI. The CDR3 nucleotides are TGTGCCAGCAGTGATAGCGGGGAGACCCAGTACTTC. Translated, it gives CASSDSGETQYF.

This chain joins TRBV29-1 and TRBJ2-3; 10 nucleotides align to TRBD2. The V and J ends lost 4 bases and 3 bases, in that order; junction bases with no gene match: 7. CDR1 SQVTM and CDR2 ANQGSEA come from the germline V gene. The CDR3 spans 15 residues. The DNA for the CDR3 is TGCAGCGTTGTACCTAGCGGGAGTACTACAGATACGCAGTATTTT. Translation: CSVVPSGSTTDTQYF.

This chain connects TRBV12-3 or TRBV12-4 to TRBJ1-2, with 8 bases identical to TRBD1. This CDR3 contains 13 residues. With 1 base clipped from V and 7 bases from J, the junction kept 2 bases outside the gene matches. The CDR3 DNA reads TGTGCCAGCAGTTTAGGGACAGGGTTTGGCTACACCTTC. This encodes CASSLGTGFGYTF.

This clone is labeled as large. The genes are TRBV25-1 and TRBJ1-2; D gene uncertain. Germline V gives CDR1 MGHDK, CDR2 SYGVNS. V was shortened by 5 bases and J by 6 bases, with 19 bases between the two germline ends. This CDR3 has 15 residues. The chain's CDR3 is CASSPQYELSDGYTF. As DNA, the CDR3 is TGTGCCAGCAGTCCCCAGTATGAACTATCGGATGGCTACACCTTC.

The V call is TRBV10-3, the J call TRBJ2-7; maybe TRBD1 (8 bases). In germline, CDR1 is ENHRY, CDR2 SYGVKD. Between the trimmed V and J ends, which lost 5 bases and 1 base, there was a span of 21 bases. CDR3 length equals 17 residues. The DNA for the CDR3 is TGTGCCATCAGTAACTTGGGGGGGGACAGGAAATCCTACGAGCAGTACTTC. This codes for CAISNLGGDRKSYEQYF.

This sequence joins TRBV27 and TRBJ2-7; D unclear. Germline V gene data show CDR1 as MNHEY and CDR2 as SMNVEV (reference sequence). Trimming removed 3 bases from V and 7 bases from J, with 7 bases in between. CDR3 length: 11 residues. The CDR3 DNA is TGTGCCAGCAGTTTTAACGGGGAGCAGTACTTC. It encodes CASSFNGEQYF.

In the case of this clone: The DNA is left out, because the CDR3 cannot be placed on it with certainty; the CDR3 is given as TCRdb lists it. The V call is TRBV2, the J call TRBJ2-7; the table's D gene call, TRBD1, was not cross checked with the DNA. Germline V gene data show CDR1 as SNHLY and CDR2 as FYNNEI. The CDR3 length equals 15 residues, ends included. CDR3 amino acids: CASSTSGGQAYEQYF.

This chain uses TRBV4-1 with TRBJ2-7, with 10 bases that match TRBD1. The CDR3 totals 15 residues. Trimming took 4 bases from V and 2 from J; bases not matched to a gene: 5. Germline CDR1 is MGHRA and CDR2 is YSYEKL. The CDR3 DNA sequence: TGCGCCAGCAGCCGGACGGACAGGGGGACCTACGAGCAGTACTTC. Amino acids: CASSRTDRGTYEQYF.

This clone was seen more than once but under ten times. This chain uses TRBV27 with TRBJ2-3; 8 nucleotides agree with TRBD2. Per the germline V gene, CDR1 is MNHEY and CDR2 is SMNVEV (reference sequence). There are 16 residues in the CDR3. The V gene end was trimmed by 5 bases and the J gene end by 2 bases; junction bases not matched to a gene: 9. CDR3 in amino acids: CASSLAGGPPTDTQYF. The CDR3 DNA follows: TGTGCCAGCAGTCTTGCGGGAGGTCCCCCCACAGATACGCAGTATTTT.

The V call is TRBV7-2, the J call TRBJ2-5, with 7 bases identical to TRBD2. Per the germline V gene, CDR1 is SGHTA and CDR2 is FQGNSA. The junction had 10 bases not matched to a gene; V was cut back by 7 bases and J by 2 bases. CDR3 length: 15 residues. The CDR3 reads CASITMAGVQETQYF. CDR3 nucleotide sequence: TGTGCCAGCATCACTATGGCGGGGGTACAAGAGACCCAGTACTTC.

The chain has TRBV7-2 and TRBJ2-1; 9 bases line up with TRBD2. This CDR3 is built from 16 residues. Germline CDR1 SGHTA, CDR2 FQGNSA. Trimming took 5 bases from V and 0 from J; bases not matched to a gene: 5. CDR3 coding DNA: TGTGCCAGCAGCGCCCCGGGACTAGCCTCCTACAATGAGCAGTTCTTC. This codes for CASSAPGLASYNEQFF.

The chain uses TRBV4-1 and TRBJ2-7; 7 positions agree with TRBD1. V trimming: 4 bases; J trimming: 9 bases; junction bases outside the gene matches: 9. This CDR3 region has 13 residues. Germline V gives CDR1 MGHRA, CDR2 YSYEKL. Here the CDR3 reads CASSRLPRGRQYF. CDR3 coding DNA: TGCGCCAGCAGCCGCCTCCCGAGGGGGCGGCAGTACTTC.

The gene calls are TRBV4-3 and TRBJ2-5; D might be TRBD1 (6 bases). The CDR3 sequence is 14 residues long. The germline V and J ends were trimmed by 1 base and 3 bases, with 9 bases remaining between them. The germline V gene has CDR1 LGHNA and CDR2 YSLEER. CDR3 protein: CASSQATGKETQYF. The CDR3 coding sequence is TGCGCCAGCAGCCAAGCCACAGGGAAAGAGACCCAGTACTTC.

This chain joins TRBV30 and TRBJ2-3; 8 bases agree with TRBD2. From germline, CDR1 is GTSNPN and CDR2 SVGIG (reference sequence). This CDR3 is 13 amino acids long. With 2 bases clipped from V and 4 bases from J, the junction kept 2 bases outside the gene matches. CDR3 sequence (DNA): TGTGCCTGGAGTCGGCGGGAGGCAGATACGCAGTATTTT. Translation gives CAWSRREADTQYF.

The chain's CDR3 is CATSDFAAGAYEQYF. The CDR3 DNA sequence: TGTGCCACCAGTGATTTTGCGGCAGGGGCCTACGAGCAGTACTTC. This chain connects TRBV24-1 to TRBJ2-7, with D perhaps matching TRBD1 (6 bases). The CDR3 length is 15 residues. Per germline, CDR1 KGHDR and CDR2 SFDVKD. V was clipped by 1 base and J by 2 bases, with 11 bases between them.

The chain has TRBV28 and TRBJ2-1; a possible D gene is TRBD2 (5 bases). Germline V lookup: CDR1 MDHEN, CDR2 SYDVKM. V was clipped by 8 bases and J by 8 bases, with 16 bases between them. CDR3 length equals 13 residues. CDR3 sequence (DNA): TGTGCCAGCTCCAATCTAGCTTTCGATGAGCAGTTCTTC. Protein: CASSNLAFDEQFF.

The rearrangement links TRBV6-5 to TRBJ2-6, with D perhaps TRBD2 (5 bases). The CDR3 is made up of 15 amino acids. Germline CDR1 reads MNHEY; CDR2 reads SVGAGI. Trimming removed 6 bases at V and 3 bases at J, with 12 bases between. CDR3 bases: TGTGCCAGCAGGGGCGGGTATGGTGGGGCCAACGTCCTGACTTTC. Encoded protein: CASRGGYGGANVLTF.

The V and J genes are TRBV28 and TRBJ2-6; D gene uncertain. CDR3 length: 14 amino acids. CDR1 and CDR2 from the germline V gene are MDHEN and SYDVKM. Trimming cost V 5 bases and J 4 bases, with 9 bases left between them. CDR3 region: CASSPSTGANVLTF. DNA for the CDR3: TGTGCCAGCAGTCCCTCGACAGGGGCCAACGTCCTGACTTTC. The full variable domain, completed using reference TRBV28 and TRBJ2-6, is DVKVTQSSRYLVKRTGEKVFLECVQDMDHENMFWYRQDPGLGLRLIYFSYDVKMKEKGDIPEGYSVSREKKERFSLILESASTNQTSMYLCASSPSTGANVLTFGAGSRLTVL.

The chain employs TRBV12-5 and TRBJ2-1, with 12 bases lining up with TRBD1. This CDR3 is 14 amino acids long. Germline-derived CDR1 and CDR2 are LGHNT and FRNRAP. V lost 5 bases, J lost 7 bases, and 3 bases stayed unmatched. CDR3 residues: CASGPGQGANEQFF. As DNA, the CDR3 is TGTGCTAGTGGTCCGGGACAGGGGGCGAATGAGCAGTTCTTC.

This sequence joins TRBV2 and TRBJ2-5, with 7 bases that match TRBD1. V dropped 7 bases and J dropped 2; count of bases not matched to a gene: 7. Germline V CDR1 and CDR2: SNHLY, FYNNEI. This CDR3 contains 14 residues. CDR3 loop: CASIQDRAQETQYF. CDR3 nucleotide sequence: TGTGCCAGCATACAAGACAGGGCGCAAGAGACCCAGTACTTC.

The rearrangement joins TRBV29-1 to TRBJ2-2, with unresolved D. The CDR3 has 11 residues. Trimming removed 6 bases at V and 4 bases at J, with 6 bases between. CDR1 and CDR2 (germline): SQVTM, ANQGSEA. CDR3 loop: CSVTVTGELFF. For the CDR3, the DNA is TGCAGCGTAACGGTCACCGGGGAGCTGTTTTTT.

This clone occurred once. This rearrangement joins TRBV9 to TRBJ2-1, with 10 bases identical to TRBD1. This CDR3 is built from 14 residues. Looked up from germline, CDR1 is SGDLS and CDR2 is YYNGEE. Losses at the gene ends were 4 bases for V and 7 bases for J; bases not matched to a gene: 5. CDR3 coding DNA: TGTGCCAGCAGCAAGGGACAGGGGTGGAATGAGCAGTTCTTC. Amino acid sequence: CASSKGQGWNEQFF. Filled out from reference TRBV9 and TRBJ2-1, the complete variable domain reads DSGVTQTPKHLITATGQRVTLRCSPRSGDLSVYWYQQSLDQGLQFLIQYYNGEERAKGNILERFSAQQFPDLHSELNLSSLELGDSALYFCASSKGQGWNEQFFGPGTRLTVL.

This chain joins TRBV30 and TRBJ2-6, with 7 nucleotides matching TRBD1. The CDR3 covers 17 residues. Germline CDR1 reads GTSNPN; CDR2 reads SVGIG (reference sequence). The V segment lost 1 base and the J segment 0 bases; nucleotides outside the gene matches: 6. The CDR3, as DNA: TGTGCCTGGAGTGACGACAGGGTCGACTCTGGGGCCAACGTCCTGACTTTC. Its translation is CAWSDDRVDSGANVLTF.

The chain couples TRBV5-1 to TRBJ1-1; 9 bases map to TRBD1. From germline, CDR1 is SGHRS and CDR2 YFSETQ. CDR3 length: 14 residues. With V trimmed by 0 bases and J by 5 bases, 2 bases remained unmatched. The CDR3 reads CASSLVTGGTEAFF. DNA of the CDR3: TGCGCCAGCAGCTTGGTGACAGGGGGGACTGAAGCTTTCTTT.

V and J are TRBV5-1 and TRBJ2-3; a possible D gene is TRBD2 (5 bases). Trimming shortened V by 0 bases and J by 3 bases, and 11 bases separated the two germline ends. The germline V gene has CDR1 SGHRS and CDR2 YFSETQ. The CDR3 is made up of 15 amino acids. CDR3 in amino acids: CASSLAGYGTDTQYF. The CDR3 region has the DNA TGCGCCAGCAGCTTGGCGGGGTACGGTACAGATACGCAGTATTTT.

The rearrangement joins TRBV2 to TRBJ2-2, with D possibly TRBD1 on 5 matching bases. Germline values: CDR1 SNHLY, CDR2 FYNNEI. The CDR3 spans 14 residues. Trimming cost V 4 bases and J 4 bases, with 10 bases left between them. The CDR3 loop is CASSGQQLTGELFF. CDR3 bases: TGTGCCAGCAGTGGACAGCAGCTCACCGGGGAGCTGTTTTTT.